This T cell receptor beta chain was obtained from a study of T cells in tuberculosis. On the study more broadly: This South African cohort compared adolescents with or without latent tuberculosis against adults with active tuberculosis. Blood was taken before or within 7 days of anti-tuberculosis therapy.

Indicated time point: new active TB diagnosis, blood taken before or within 7 days of starting treatment. Active tuberculosis patients were new diagnoses, HIV-seronegative, South African, and aged 18 years or older. CDR1 and CDR2 from the germline V gene are SGHTA and FQGTGA. V was clipped by 2 bases and J by 0 bases, with 11 bases between them. This CDR3 spans 15 amino acids. This table comes from immunoSEQ multiplex PCR, and its TCRdb copy is limited to in-frame clones, with some not included. The sample carries approximately 49,000 clones, more than 90% recorded once. Study-wide results and limits: Smaller distances to GMM-specific TCRs suggested their expansion in active tuberculosis.

This clone was found once. The antigen remains undetermined. Sequenced material: PBMCs, taken at tuberculosis diagnosis. The source of this sequence is an adult with tuberculosis. The chain combines TRBV7-3 with TRBJ2-7; maybe TRBD2 (5 bases). The CDR3 sequence is CASSLQPADSYEQYF. In DNA form, the CDR3 reads TGTGCCAGCAGCTTACAACCAGCGGACTCCTACGAGCAGTACTTC.